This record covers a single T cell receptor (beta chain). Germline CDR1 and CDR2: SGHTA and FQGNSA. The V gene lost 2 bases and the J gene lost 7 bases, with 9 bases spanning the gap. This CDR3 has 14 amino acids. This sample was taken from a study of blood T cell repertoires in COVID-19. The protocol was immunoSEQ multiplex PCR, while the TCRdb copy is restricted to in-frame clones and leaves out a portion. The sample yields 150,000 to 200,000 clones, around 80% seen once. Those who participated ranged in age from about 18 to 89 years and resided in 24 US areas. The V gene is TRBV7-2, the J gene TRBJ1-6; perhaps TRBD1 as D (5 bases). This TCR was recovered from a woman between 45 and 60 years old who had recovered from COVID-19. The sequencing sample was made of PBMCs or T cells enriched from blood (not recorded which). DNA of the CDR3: TGTGCCAGCAGCTTAAACCAGGGAAATTCACCCCTCCACTTT. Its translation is CASSLNQGNSPLHF.